This TCR beta chain was recovered during a study of blood T cell repertoires in COVID-19. The data were produced by immunoSEQ multiplex PCR, yet TCRdb's version contains in-frame clones alone and is incomplete. The sample carries around 320,000 clones, roughly 85% recorded once. CDR3 length equals 12 residues. The V end lost 4 bases, the J end lost 2 bases, and 4 bases lay between the germline ends. This sequence joins TRBV12-3 or TRBV12-4 and TRBJ2-3; D gene unclear. The TCR comes from a human donor in a cohort sampled during active COVID-19. Sequenced sample: peripheral blood. CDR3 residues: CASSSLTDTQYF. The CDR3 DNA reads TGTGCCAGCAGTTCCCTCACAGATACGCAGTATTTT.